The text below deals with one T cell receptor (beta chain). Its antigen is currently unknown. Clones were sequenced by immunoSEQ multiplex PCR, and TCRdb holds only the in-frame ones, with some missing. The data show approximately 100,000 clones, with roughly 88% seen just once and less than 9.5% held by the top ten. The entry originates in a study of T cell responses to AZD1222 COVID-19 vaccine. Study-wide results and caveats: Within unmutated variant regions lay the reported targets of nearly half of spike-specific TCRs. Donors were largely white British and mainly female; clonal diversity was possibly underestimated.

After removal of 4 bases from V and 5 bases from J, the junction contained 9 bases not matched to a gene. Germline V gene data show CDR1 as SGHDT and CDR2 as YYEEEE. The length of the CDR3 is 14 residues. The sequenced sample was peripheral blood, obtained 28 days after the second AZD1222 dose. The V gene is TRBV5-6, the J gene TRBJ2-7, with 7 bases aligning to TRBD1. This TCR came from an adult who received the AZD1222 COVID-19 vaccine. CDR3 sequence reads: CASSPLQGDHEQYF. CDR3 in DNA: TGTGCCAGCAGCCCCTTGCAGGGGGACCACGAGCAGTACTTC. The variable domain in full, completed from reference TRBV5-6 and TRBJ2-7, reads DAGVTQSPTHLIKTRGQQVTLRCSPKSGHDTVSWYQQALGQGPQFIFQYYEEEERQRGNFPDRFSGHQFPNYSSELNVNALLLGDSALYLCASSPLQGDHEQYFGPGTRLTVT.